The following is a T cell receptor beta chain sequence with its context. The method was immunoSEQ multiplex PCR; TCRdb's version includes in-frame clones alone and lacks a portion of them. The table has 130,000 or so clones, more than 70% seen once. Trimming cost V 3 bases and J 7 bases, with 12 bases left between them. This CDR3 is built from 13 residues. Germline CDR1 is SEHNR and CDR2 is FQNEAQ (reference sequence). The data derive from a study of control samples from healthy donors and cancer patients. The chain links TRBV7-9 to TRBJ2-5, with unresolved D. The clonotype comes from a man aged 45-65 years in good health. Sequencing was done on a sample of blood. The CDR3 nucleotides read TGTGCCAGCAGCTTGATCGAACCTCGGACCCAGTACTTC. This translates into CASSLIEPRTQYF.